These 17 T cell receptor beta chains came from one sample sequenced in a study of blood T cell repertoires in COVID-19. Data came from immunoSEQ multiplex PCR; TCRdb stores just in-frame clones and leaves some out. The data hold around 170,000 clones, with around four fifths observed a single time. Material for sequencing was PBMCs or T cells enriched from blood (not recorded which). The receptors shown here come from a woman between 50 and 59 years old who had recovered from COVID-19.

This chain uses TRBV4-2 with TRBJ2-7, with D unresolved. This CDR3 spans 17 amino acids. Germline V gene lookup returns CDR1 LGHNA and CDR2 YNFKEQ. Between the trimmed V and J ends, which lost 0 bases and 0 bases, there was a span of 15 bases. CDR3 region: CASSQDASPGRSYEQYF. The CDR3 bases are TGTGCCAGCAGCCAAGATGCCTCCCCTGGGCGCTCCTACGAGCAGTACTTC.

This rearrangement joins TRBV20-1 to TRBJ2-3; a weak D match, TRBD2 (6 bases). V lost 6 bases and J 8 bases, leaving 12 bases between the germline ends. There are 11 residues in the CDR3. Germline V lookup: CDR1 DFQATT, CDR2 SNEGSKA (reference sequence). The CDR3 spells CSAEEGATQYF. The DNA for the CDR3 is TGCAGTGCGGAGGAGGGCGCTACGCAGTATTTT.

This chain uses TRBV11-2 with TRBJ1-1; 7 bases map to TRBD1. This CDR3 contains 12 residues. Looked up from germline, CDR1 is SGHAT and CDR2 is FQNNGV. The junction had 7 bases not matched to a gene; V was cut back by 5 bases and J by 10 bases. CDR3 nucleotides: TGTGCCAGCAGCACTGGACAGGTTGGAGCTTTCTTT. Translation: CASSTGQVGAFF.

V is TRBV7-2 and J is TRBJ2-7, with D unclear. This CDR3 has 11 residues. Trimming cost V 5 bases and J 4 bases, with 6 bases left between them. Germline V CDR1 and CDR2: SGHTA, FQGNSA. The CDR3 nucleotides are TGTGCCAGCAGCGTCCGGTACGAGCAGTACTTC. It translates to CASSVRYEQYF.

The chain joins TRBV4-1 to TRBJ2-7; the match to TRBD1 covers 8 bases. The CDR3 sequence is 14 residues long. Germline assignment: CDR1 MGHRA and CDR2 YSYEKL. Trimming removed 4 bases from V and 4 bases from J; junction bases left unmatched: 6. The CDR3 DNA reads as TGCGCCAGCAGCCGAGACAGGGGAGCTTACGAGCAGTACTTC. It codes for CASSRDRGAYEQYF.

The chain combines TRBV12-3 or TRBV12-4 with TRBJ1-2; a possible D gene is TRBD1 (6 bases). The CDR3 is made up of 12 amino acids. Trimming pared 6 bases from V and 13 bases from J, leaving 18 bases between. The CDR3 here is CASSLWTALGTF. The DNA for the CDR3 is TGTGCCAGCAGCCTATGGACAGCCCTAGGCACCTTC.

The sample holds a few counts of this clone. This sequence joins TRBV11-1 and TRBJ1-4; TRBD1 might be the D (5 bases). V was cut by 3 bases and J by 8 bases, with 10 bases left in between. CDR1 and CDR2 (germline): SGHAT, FQDESV (reference sequence). This CDR3 is 13 amino acids long. CDR3 in amino acids: CASSFAGTEKLFF. The CDR3 region has the DNA TGTGCCAGCAGCTTCGCGGGGACCGAAAAACTGTTTTTT.

The J gene is TRBJ1-2, the V gene TRBV7-9, with D perhaps TRBD1 (5 bases). Germline V gene data show CDR1 as SEHNR and CDR2 as FQNEAQ (reference sequence). The V end was cut by 5 bases, the J end by 4 bases, with 11 bases between. This CDR3 comprises 13 residues. The CDR3 DNA is TGTGCCAGCAGCCCCGACAGTACCTATGGCTACACCTTC. Translating gives CASSPDSTYGYTF.

The chain has TRBV5-1 and TRBJ2-2, with a possible D match to TRBD2 (5 bases). The CDR3 consists of 14 residues. Trimming removed 4 bases from V and 7 bases from J, with 14 bases in between. Germline V gives CDR1 SGHRS, CDR2 YFSETQ. CDR3 protein: CASSTGLPDGELFF. In DNA, the CDR3 is TGCGCCAGCAGCACCGGACTGCCCGACGGGGAGCTGTTTTTT.

J is TRBJ1-1 and V is TRBV6-2 or TRBV6-3; D unresolved. The CDR3 extends over 14 amino acids. Germline CDR1 is MNHEY and CDR2 is SVGEGT. With 2 bases removed from V and 6 bases from J, the gap between germline ends came to 13 bases. CDR3 coding DNA: TGTGCCAGCAGTTACCCGGCCGGGCGGGCTGAAGCTTTCTTT. Translation gives CASSYPAGRAEAFF.

The gene calls are TRBV5-4 and TRBJ2-1; TRBD1 is a possible D gene (6 bases). In germline, CDR1 is SGHNT, CDR2 YYREEE (reference sequence). V was shortened by 4 bases and J by 9 bases, with 17 bases between the two germline ends. There are 14 residues in the CDR3. For the CDR3, the DNA is TGTGCCAGCAGCCCTGACCTACAGGGTCTTGAGCAGTTCTTC. This gives the protein CASSPDLQGLEQFF.

This chain uses TRBV10-3 with TRBJ2-7; 10 bases line up with TRBD2. The CDR3 contains 14 residues. With V trimmed by 4 bases and J by 4 bases, 4 bases remained unmatched. Germline CDR1 and CDR2: ENHRY and SYGVKD. CDR3 sequence: CAISGLAGEYEQYF. The CDR3 DNA reads as TGTGCCATCAGTGGCCTAGCGGGAGAGTACGAGCAGTACTTC.

The chain joins TRBV6-5 to TRBJ2-3; 9 bases are a match to TRBD2. Per the germline V gene, CDR1 is MNHEY and CDR2 is SVGAGI. CDR3 length: 16 residues. Unmatched junction bases numbered 5, after V lost 2 bases and J lost 2 bases. The CDR3 spells CASSYGRLAVTDTQYF. The CDR3 DNA reads TGTGCCAGCAGTTACGGGAGACTAGCGGTCACAGATACGCAGTATTTT.

This clone was seen a few times. The chain links TRBV14 to TRBJ2-2; possible D gene TRBD1, 5 bases. This CDR3 is 15 amino acids long. The ends were cut back, 1 base at V and 5 bases at J, with 11 bases in the middle. Germline assignment: CDR1 SGHDN and CDR2 FVKESK. The chain's CDR3 is CASSQGQGGTGELFF. In DNA form, the CDR3 reads TGTGCCAGCAGCCAAGGTCAGGGTGGGACCGGGGAGCTGTTTTTT.

This sequence joins TRBV29-1 and TRBJ2-7; 10 nucleotides align to TRBD1. J was trimmed by 3 bases and V by 7 bases; bases with no gene match: 6. The CDR3 consists of 13 residues. The germline gives CDR1 SQVTM, CDR2 ANQGSEA. CDR3 nucleotides: TGCAGCGCCCTGACAGGGGGCGGCTACGAGCAGTACTTC. Protein: CSALTGGGYEQYF.

This sequence joins TRBV7-9 and TRBJ2-7; TRBD1 is a possible D gene (6 bases). This CDR3 is built from 12 residues. Germline V CDR1 and CDR2: SEHNR, FQNEAQ (reference sequence). Trimming removed 1 base at V and 6 bases at J, with 7 bases between. The CDR3 loop reads CASSLGDTEQYF. The CDR3, as DNA: TGTGCCAGCAGCTTAGGGGACACCGAGCAGTACTTC.

V gene TRBV6-2 or TRBV6-3 combines with J gene TRBJ1-1; D is uncertain. The CDR3 contains 14 residues. Trimming stripped 3 bases from V and 6 bases from J, with 14 bases between. The V gene's germline CDR1 is MNHEY and CDR2 SVGEGT. Written as DNA, the CDR3 is TGTGCCAGCAGTTATGATCAGGTTCGTGCTGAAGCTTTCTTT. Translated, it gives CASSYDQVRAEAFF.